This is a list of T cell receptor beta chains from one sample in a study of shared clonotypes between healthy human individuals. The method was immunoSEQ multiplex PCR; TCRdb's version includes in-frame clones alone and lacks a portion of them. The repertoire holds some 2.1 million clones, with approximately 92% as singletons. The sequencing sample was made of naive CD8+ T cells from PBMCs. The receptors were gathered from a man younger than 35 in good health. Some clones in this sample may be carry-over from other donors' samples. Both conserved end residues are part of each CDR3. A D gene is named only where the DNA matches it firmly. Expanded clones get a size class; other rows say once, few or many, or leave the size out.

>.|TRBV7-9|TRBJ1-1|.
CASSLDWGMNTEAFF
TGTGCCAGCAGCTTAGACTGGGGGATGAACACTGAAGCTTTCTTT
>.|TRBV7-2|TRBJ1-2|TRBD1
CASSPPTGVSYGYTF
TGTGCCAGCAGCCCACCGACAGGGGTCAGCTATGGCTACACCTTC
>.|TRBV7-8|TRBJ2-7|TRBD1
CASSLAQGISYEQYF
TGTGCCAGCAGCTTAGCACAGGGGATCTCCTACGAGCAGTACTTC
>.|TRBV5-1|TRBJ2-1|.
CASSLEATSSYNEQFF
TGCGCCAGCAGCTTGGAGGCAACGAGCTCCTACAATGAGCAGTTCTTC
>.|TRBV7-9|TRBJ2-7|.
CASSSNPGGGGYEQYF
TGTGCCAGCAGTTCTAACCCAGGGGGGGGAGGCTACGAGCAGTACTTC
>few|TRBV30|TRBJ1-1|TRBD1
CAWRHPPWDRGRRDTEAFF
TGTGCCTGGAGGCATCCCCCATGGGACAGGGGGCGCCGGGACACTGAAGCTTTCTTT
>.|TRBV29-1|TRBJ1-1|.
CSVDAPRGAFF
TGCAGCGTTGATGCACCTCGGGGAGCTTTCTTT
>.|TRBV28|TRBJ1-3|.
CASSSSSGNTIYF
TGTGCCTCCTCCTCGAGCTCTGGAAACACCATATATTTT
>.|TRBV27|TRBJ2-2|.
CASSAQGYANTGELFF
TGTGCCAGCAGTGCCCAGGGTTACGCGAACACCGGGGAGCTGTTTTTT
>once|TRBV9|TRBJ2-1|.
CASSPSGLYYNEQFF
TGTGCCAGCAGCCCCTCGGGACTCTACTACAATGAGCAGTTCTTC
>.|TRBV19|TRBJ1-1|.
CASSTGGNPYLNTEAFF
TGTGCCAGTAGTACGGGTGGGAATCCCTACTTGAACACTGAAGCTTTCTTT
>.|TRBV2|TRBJ2-7|TRBD2
CASSDLAGSSYEQYF
TGTGCCAGCAGTGATCTAGCGGGTTCCTCCTACGAGCAGTACTTC
>.|TRBV9|TRBJ2-3|TRBD2
CASSEGLGNTADTQYF
TGTGCCAGCAGCGAGGGACTAGGGAATACCGCAGATACGCAGTATTTT
>.|TRBV9|TRBJ2-7|TRBD2
CASSVASLAGTYEQYF
TGTGCCAGCAGCGTAGCTTCGCTAGCGGGAACCTACGAGCAGTACTTC
>.|TRBV6-1|TRBJ1-2|.
CASSESWGATYGYTF
TGTGCCAGCAGTGAGTCCTGGGGGGCGACTTATGGCTACACCTTC
>.|TRBV7-3|TRBJ2-3|.
CASSLYLADTQYF
TGTGCCAGCAGCTTATACCTTGCAGATACGCAGTATTTT
>.|TRBV18|TRBJ1-1|.
CATRPSGEGTEAFF
TGTGCCACCCGACCATCCGGGGAGGGCACTGAAGCTTTCTTT
>once|TRBV7-9|TRBJ2-7|.
CASSLDLGKSRYEQYF
TGTGCCAGCAGCTTAGATTTGGGGAAAAGTCGGTACGAGCAGTACTTC
>once|TRBV9|TRBJ1-2|.
CASSASDRRLEYGYTF
TGTGCCAGCAGCGCAAGCGACAGGAGATTGGAATATGGCTACACCTTC
>.|TRBV28|TRBJ1-1|TRBD1
CASRGRTGMNTEAFF
TGTGCCAGCAGGGGTCGGACAGGGATGAACACTGAAGCTTTCTTT
>.|TRBV7-6|TRBJ1-1|TRBD1
CASSLDGRGLGTEAFF
TGTGCCAGCAGCTTAGACGGCAGGGGGCTGGGCACTGAAGCTTTCTTT
>once|TRBV7-3|TRBJ2-3|.
CASSPTSGGLDTQYF
TGTGCCAGCAGCCCCACGTCCGGCGGCTTGGATACGCAGTATTTT
>.|TRBV11-2|TRBJ2-1|TRBD2
CASTPRSGRDLNEQFF
TGTGCCAGCACCCCCCGTAGCGGGAGGGACCTCAATGAGCAGTTCTTC
>.|TRBV27|TRBJ1-1|.
CASSATGSQNTEAFF
TGTGCCAGCAGCGCCACCGGGAGCCAGAACACTGAAGCTTTCTTT
>.|TRBV5-1|TRBJ2-7|TRBD2
CVSRLAGSYEQYF
TGCGTCAGCAGGCTAGCGGGATCCTACGAGCAGTACTTC
>once|TRBV10-2|TRBJ2-2|.
CASSDTGGAFF
TGCGCCAGCAGTGACACCGGGGGCGCGTTTTTT
>once|TRBV9|TRBJ2-7|.
CASSSGGDQGYEQYF
TGTGCCAGCAGCTCCGGGGGCGACCAGGGGTACGAGCAGTACTTC